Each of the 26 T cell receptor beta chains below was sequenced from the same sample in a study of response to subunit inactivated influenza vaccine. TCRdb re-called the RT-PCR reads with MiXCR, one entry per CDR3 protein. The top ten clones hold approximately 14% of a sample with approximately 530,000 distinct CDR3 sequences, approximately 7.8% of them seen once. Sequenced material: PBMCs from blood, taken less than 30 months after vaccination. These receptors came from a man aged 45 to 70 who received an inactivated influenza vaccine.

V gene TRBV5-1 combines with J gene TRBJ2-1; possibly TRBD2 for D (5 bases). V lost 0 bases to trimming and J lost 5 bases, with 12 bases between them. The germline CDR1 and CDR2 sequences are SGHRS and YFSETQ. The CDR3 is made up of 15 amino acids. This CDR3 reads CASSLAGIGNNEQFF. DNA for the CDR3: TGCGCCAGCAGCTTGGCCGGGATTGGGAACAATGAGCAGTTCTTC.

The CDR3 loop is CASSLAPGAQGEQYF. As DNA, the CDR3 is TGTGCCAGCAGTTTAGCGCCGGGGGCGCAGGGGGAGCAGTACTTC. The chain couples TRBV12-3 or TRBV12-4 to TRBJ2-7; D assignment may be TRBD1 or TRBD2 (6 bases each). The ends were cut back, 0 bases at V and 7 bases at J, with 16 bases in the middle. This CDR3 contains 15 residues.

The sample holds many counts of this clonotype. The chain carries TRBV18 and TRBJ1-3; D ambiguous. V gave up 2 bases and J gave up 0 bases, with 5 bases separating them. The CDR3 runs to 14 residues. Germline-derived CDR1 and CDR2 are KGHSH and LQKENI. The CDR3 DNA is TGTGCCAGCTCACCAAGTGGCTCTGGAAACACCATATATTTT. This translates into CASSPSGSGNTIYF.

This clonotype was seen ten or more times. The CDR3 is CSVAVLRTGYEQYF. In DNA form, the CDR3 reads TGCAGCGTGGCGGTACTTCGGACAGGGTACGAGCAGTACTTC. This chain connects TRBV29-1 to TRBJ2-7, with 8 bases fitting TRBD1. Germline loops: CDR1 SQVTM, CDR2 ANQGSEA. V was clipped by 6 bases and J by 4 bases; unmatched bases: 11. The CDR3 has 14 residues.

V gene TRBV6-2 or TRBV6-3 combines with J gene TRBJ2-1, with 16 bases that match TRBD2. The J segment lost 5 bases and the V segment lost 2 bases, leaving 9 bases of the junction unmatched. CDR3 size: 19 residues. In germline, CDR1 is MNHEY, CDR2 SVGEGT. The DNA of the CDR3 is TGTGCCAGCAGTTACCTTGCCGGGACTAGCGGGAGGGCCAACAATGAGCAGTTCTTC. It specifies CASSYLAGTSGRANNEQFF.

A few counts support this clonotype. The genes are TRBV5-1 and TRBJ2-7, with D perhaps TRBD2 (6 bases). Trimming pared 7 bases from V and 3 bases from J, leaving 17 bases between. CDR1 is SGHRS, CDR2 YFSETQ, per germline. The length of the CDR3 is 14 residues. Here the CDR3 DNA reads TGCGCCAGCCGAAGCGGCGGCGGGATCTACGAGCAGTACTTC. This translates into CASRSGGGIYEQYF.

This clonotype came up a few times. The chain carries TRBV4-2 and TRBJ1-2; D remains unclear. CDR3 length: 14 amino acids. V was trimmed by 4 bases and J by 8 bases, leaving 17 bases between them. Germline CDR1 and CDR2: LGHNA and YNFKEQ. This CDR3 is CASSPKFGQNGYTF. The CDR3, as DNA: TGTGCCAGCAGCCCAAAGTTTGGGCAGAACGGCTACACCTTC.

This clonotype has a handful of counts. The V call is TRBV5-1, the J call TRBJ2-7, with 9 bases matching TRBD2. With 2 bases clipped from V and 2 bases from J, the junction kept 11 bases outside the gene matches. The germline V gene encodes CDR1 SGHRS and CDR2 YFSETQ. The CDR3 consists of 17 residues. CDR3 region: CASSFGRRTSATYEQYF. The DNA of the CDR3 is TGCGCCAGCAGCTTTGGCCGTCGGACTAGCGCAACCTACGAGCAGTACTTC.

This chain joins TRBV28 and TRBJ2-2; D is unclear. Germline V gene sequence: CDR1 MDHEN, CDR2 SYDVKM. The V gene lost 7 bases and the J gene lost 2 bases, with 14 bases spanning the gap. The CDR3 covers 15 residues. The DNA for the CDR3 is TGTGCCAGCACCATTCGAACCCTCAACACCGGGGAGCTGTTTTTT. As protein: CASTIRTLNTGELFF.

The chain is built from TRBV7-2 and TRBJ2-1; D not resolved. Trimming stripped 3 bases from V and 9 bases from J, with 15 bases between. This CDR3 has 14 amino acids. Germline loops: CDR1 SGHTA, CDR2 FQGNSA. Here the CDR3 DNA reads TGTGCCAGCAGCTTTCTCGGACGCAACATTGAGCAGTTCTTC. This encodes CASSFLGRNIEQFF.

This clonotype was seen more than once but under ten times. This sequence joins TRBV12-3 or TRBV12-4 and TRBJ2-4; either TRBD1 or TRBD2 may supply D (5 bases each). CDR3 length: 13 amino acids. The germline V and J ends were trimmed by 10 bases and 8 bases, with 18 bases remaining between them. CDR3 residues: CATSRAEEDIQYF. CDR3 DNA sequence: TGTGCCACCTCCAGGGCGGAGGAGGACATTCAGTACTTC.

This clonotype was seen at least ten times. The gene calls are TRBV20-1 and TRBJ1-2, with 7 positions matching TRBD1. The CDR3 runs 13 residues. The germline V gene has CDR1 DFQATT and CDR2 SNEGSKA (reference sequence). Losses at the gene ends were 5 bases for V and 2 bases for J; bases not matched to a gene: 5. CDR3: CSALDRVNYGYTF. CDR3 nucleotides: TGCAGTGCTCTTGACAGGGTGAACTATGGCTACACCTTC.

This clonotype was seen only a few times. The CDR3 protein is CASRDRGFHEQYF. DNA of the CDR3: TGTGCCAGTCGGGACAGGGGCTTCCACGAGCAGTACTTC. V and J are TRBV6-2 or TRBV6-3 and TRBJ2-7; 10 bases align to TRBD1. Per germline, CDR1 MNHEY and CDR2 SVGEGT. The trim removed 9 bases at V and 5 bases at J, leaving 7 bases unmatched. The CDR3 has 13 amino acids.

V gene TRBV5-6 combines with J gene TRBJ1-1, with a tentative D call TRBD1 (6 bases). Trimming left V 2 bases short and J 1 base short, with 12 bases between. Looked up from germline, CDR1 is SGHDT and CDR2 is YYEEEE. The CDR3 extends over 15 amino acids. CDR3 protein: CASSLEGVPNTEAFF. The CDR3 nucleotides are TGTGCCAGCAGCTTAGAGGGGGTTCCGAACACTGAAGCTTTCTTT.

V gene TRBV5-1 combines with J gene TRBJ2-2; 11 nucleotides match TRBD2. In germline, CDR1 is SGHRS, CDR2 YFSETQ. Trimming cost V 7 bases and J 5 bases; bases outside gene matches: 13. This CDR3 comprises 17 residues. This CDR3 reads CASRRSSGRLITGELFF. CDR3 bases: TGCGCCAGCCGACGGTCTAGCGGGAGGCTTATTACCGGGGAGCTGTTTTTT.

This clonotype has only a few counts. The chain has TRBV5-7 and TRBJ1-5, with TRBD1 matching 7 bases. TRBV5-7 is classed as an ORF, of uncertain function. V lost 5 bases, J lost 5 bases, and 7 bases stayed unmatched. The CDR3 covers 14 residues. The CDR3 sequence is CASSSGTDDQPQHF. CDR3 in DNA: TGTGCCAGCAGTTCGGGGACAGATGATCAGCCCCAGCATTTT.

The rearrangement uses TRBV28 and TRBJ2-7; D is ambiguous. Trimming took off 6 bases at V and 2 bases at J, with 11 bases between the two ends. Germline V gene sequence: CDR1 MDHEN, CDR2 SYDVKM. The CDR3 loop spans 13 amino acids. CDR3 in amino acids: CASSNPGAYEQYF. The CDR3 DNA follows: TGTGCCAGCAGCAACCCTGGGGCCTACGAGCAGTACTTC.

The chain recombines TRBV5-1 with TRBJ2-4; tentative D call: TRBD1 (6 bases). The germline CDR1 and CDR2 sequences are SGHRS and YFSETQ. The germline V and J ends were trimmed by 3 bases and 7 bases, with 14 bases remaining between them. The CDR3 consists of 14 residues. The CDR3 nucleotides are TGCGCCAGCAGCTCACAGGGTTTCAATAACATTCAGTACTTC. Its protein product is CASSSQGFNNIQYF.

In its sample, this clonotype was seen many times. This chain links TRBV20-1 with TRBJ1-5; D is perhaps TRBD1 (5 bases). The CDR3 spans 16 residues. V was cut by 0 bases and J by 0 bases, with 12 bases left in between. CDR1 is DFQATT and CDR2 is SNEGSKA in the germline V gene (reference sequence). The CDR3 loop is CSARDRVTNSNQPQHF. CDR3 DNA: TGCAGTGCTAGAGACAGGGTCACTAATAGCAATCAGCCCCAGCATTTT.

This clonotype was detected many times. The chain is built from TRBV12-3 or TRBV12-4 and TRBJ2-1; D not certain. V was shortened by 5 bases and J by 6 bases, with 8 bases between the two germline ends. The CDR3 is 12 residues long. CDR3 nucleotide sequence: TGTGCCAGCAGTCCTTCCGCCAATGAGCAGTTCTTC. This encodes CASSPSANEQFF.

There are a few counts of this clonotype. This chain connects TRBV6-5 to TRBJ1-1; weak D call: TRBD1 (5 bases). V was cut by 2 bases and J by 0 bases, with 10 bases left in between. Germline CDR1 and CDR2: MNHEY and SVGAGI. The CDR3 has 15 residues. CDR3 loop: CASSYRGRVNTEAFF. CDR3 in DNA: TGTGCCAGCAGTTACCGGGGCAGGGTGAACACTGAAGCTTTCTTT.

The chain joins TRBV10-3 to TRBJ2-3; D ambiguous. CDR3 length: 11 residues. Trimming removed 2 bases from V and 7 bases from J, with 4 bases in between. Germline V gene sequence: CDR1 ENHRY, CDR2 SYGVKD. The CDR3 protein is CAISEGYTQYF. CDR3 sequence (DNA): TGTGCCATCAGTGAGGGTTATACGCAGTATTTT.

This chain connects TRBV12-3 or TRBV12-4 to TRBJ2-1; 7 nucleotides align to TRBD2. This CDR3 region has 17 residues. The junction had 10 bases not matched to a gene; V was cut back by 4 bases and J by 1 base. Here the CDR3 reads CASSSGEAGISYNEQFF. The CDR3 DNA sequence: TGTGCCAGCAGTTCGGGTGAAGCGGGAATATCCTACAATGAGCAGTTCTTC.

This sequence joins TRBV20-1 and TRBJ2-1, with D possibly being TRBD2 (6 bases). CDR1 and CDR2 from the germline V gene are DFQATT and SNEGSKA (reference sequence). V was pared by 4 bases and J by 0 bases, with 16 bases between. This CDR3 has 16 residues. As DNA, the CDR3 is TGCAGTGCTATGACCGGGAGTGGCAGCTCCTACAATGAGCAGTTCTTC. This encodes CSAMTGSGSSYNEQFF.

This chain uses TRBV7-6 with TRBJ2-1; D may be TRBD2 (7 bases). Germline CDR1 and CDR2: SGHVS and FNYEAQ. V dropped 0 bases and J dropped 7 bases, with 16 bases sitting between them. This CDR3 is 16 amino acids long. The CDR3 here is CASSLAGGHFSNEQFF. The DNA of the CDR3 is TGTGCCAGCAGCTTAGCGGGGGGGCATTTTTCTAATGAGCAGTTCTTC.

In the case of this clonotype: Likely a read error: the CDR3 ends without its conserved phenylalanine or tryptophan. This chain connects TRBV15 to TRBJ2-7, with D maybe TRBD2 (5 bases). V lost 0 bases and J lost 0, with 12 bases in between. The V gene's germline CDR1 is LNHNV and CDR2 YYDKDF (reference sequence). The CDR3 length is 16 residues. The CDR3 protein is CATSRDRRASSYEQYS. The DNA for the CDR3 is TGTGCCACCAGCAGAGATAGGCGGGCCAGCTCCTACGAGCAGTACTCC.